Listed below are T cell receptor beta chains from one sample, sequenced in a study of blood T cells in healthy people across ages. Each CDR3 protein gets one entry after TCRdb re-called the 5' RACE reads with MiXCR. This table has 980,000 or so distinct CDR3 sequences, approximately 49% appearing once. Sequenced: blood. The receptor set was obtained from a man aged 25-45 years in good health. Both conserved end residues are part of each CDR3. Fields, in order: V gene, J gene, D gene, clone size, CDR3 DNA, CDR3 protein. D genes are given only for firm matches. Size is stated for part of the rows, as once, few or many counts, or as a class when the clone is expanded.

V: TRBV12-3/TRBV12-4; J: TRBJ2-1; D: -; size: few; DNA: TGTGCCAGCAGTTTGGTGGGGGGGGCTCTTACCTACAATGAGCAGTTCTTC; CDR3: CASSLVGGALTYNEQFF
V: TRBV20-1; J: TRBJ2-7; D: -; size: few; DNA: TGCAGTGCTAGAGAAAATTCCTACGAGCAGTACTTC; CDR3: CSARENSYEQYF
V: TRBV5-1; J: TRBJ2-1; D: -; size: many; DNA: TGCGCCAGCAGGGTAGACAATGAGCAGTTCTTC; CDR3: CASRVDNEQFF
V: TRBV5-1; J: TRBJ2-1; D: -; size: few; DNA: TGCGCCAGCAGCTTCGTCGCGGCCGACAATGAGCAGTTCTTC; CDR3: CASSFVAADNEQFF
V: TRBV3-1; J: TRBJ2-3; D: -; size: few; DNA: TGTGCCAGCAGCCAAGCAAGCATGTTGGATACGCAGTATTTT; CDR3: CASSQASMLDTQYF
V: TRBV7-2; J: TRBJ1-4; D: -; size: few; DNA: TGTGCCAGCAGCCTTATTCTCCTTGGCTCTAATGAAAAACTGTTTTTT; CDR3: CASSLILLGSNEKLFF
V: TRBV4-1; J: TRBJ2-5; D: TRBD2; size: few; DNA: TGCGCCAGCAGCCCCGCCGGAAGCGGGGTCCAAGAGACCCAGTACTTC; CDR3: CASSPAGSGVQETQYF
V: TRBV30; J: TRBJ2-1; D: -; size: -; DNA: TGTGCCTGGAGTCCCGGGGCCTACAATGAGCAGTTCTTC; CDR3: CAWSPGAYNEQFF
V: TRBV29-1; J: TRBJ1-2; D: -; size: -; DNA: TGCAGCGTTGAAGAAGTCACGGGTGACGGCTACACCTTC; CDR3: CSVEEVTGDGYTF
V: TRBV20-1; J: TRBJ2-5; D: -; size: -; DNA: TGCAGTGCTGGACAGTCACAAGAGACCCAGTACTTC; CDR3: CSAGQSQETQYF
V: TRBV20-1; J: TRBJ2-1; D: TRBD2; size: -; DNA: TGCAGTGCTCCTCCTAGCGGGGGACCCTACAATGAGCAGTTCTTC; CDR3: CSAPPSGGPYNEQFF
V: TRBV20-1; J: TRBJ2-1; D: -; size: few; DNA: TGCAGTGCCCCCACAGGGAGCTCCTACAATGAGCAGTTCTTC; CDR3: CSAPTGSSYNEQFF
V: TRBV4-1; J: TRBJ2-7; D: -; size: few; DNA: TGCGCCAGCAGCCAAGGGGTCTGGGCGATTAGCTCCTACGAGCAGTACTTC; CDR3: CASSQGVWAISSYEQYF
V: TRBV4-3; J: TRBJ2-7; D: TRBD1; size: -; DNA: TGCGCCAGCAGCACACGACAGGGGAACGAGCAGTACTTC; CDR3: CASSTRQGNEQYF
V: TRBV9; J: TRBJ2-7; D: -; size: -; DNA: TGTGCCAGCAGCGGTAACAGGGACAATGAGCAGTACTTC; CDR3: CASSGNRDNEQYF
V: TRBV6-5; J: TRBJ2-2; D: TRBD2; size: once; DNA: TGTGCCAGCAGTTACATCCTTTTGGTAGCGGGGAACACCGGGGAGCTGTTTTTT; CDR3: CASSYILLVAGNTGELFF
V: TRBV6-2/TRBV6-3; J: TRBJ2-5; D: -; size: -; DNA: TGTGCCAGCAGTTACCCCCCGACAGGATCTCAAGAGACCCAGTACTTC; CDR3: CASSYPPTGSQETQYF
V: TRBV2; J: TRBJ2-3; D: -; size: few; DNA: TGTGCCAGCAGAAAACCGGGACTCAGCACAGATACGCAGTATTTT; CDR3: CASRKPGLSTDTQYF
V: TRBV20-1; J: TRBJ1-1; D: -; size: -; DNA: TGCAGTGCCCGTAGACAGGCCATGAACACTGAAGCTTTCTTT; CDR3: CSARRQAMNTEAFF
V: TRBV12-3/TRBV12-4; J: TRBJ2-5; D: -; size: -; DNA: TGTGCCAGCACCGACTTTAGAGAGACCCAGTACTTC; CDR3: CASTDFRETQYF
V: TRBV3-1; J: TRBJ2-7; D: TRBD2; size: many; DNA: TGTGCCAGCAGCCTCGGACTAGCGGGGAGCTCCTACGAGCAGTACTTC; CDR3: CASSLGLAGSSYEQYF
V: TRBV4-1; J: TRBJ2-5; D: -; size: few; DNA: TGCGCCAGCAGCCCCAGAGGACAGTTACAAGAGACCCAGTACTTC; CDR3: CASSPRGQLQETQYF
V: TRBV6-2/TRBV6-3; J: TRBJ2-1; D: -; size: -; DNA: TGTGCCACCCAATACACTGGGCAGGGTTACAATGAGCAGTTCTTC; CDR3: CATQYTGQGYNEQFF
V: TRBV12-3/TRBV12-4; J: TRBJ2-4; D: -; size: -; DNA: TGTGCCAGCAGTTCTTTGAGAAACATTCAGTACTTC; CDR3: CASSSLRNIQYF
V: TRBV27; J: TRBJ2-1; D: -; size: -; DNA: TGTGCCAGCAGTTTTGACTCAAACTACAATGAGCAGTTCTTC; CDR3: CASSFDSNYNEQFF
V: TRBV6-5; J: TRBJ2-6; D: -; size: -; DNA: TGTGCCAGCAGTTACCCCTCAGGGGCCAACGTCCTGACTTTC; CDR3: CASSYPSGANVLTF
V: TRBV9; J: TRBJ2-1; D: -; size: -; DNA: TGTGCCAGCAGTGTCTCGGGCAATGAGCAGTTCTTC; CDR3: CASSVSGNEQFF
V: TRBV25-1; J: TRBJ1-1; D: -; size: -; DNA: TGTGCCAGCATCGAGGGGGGGAACACTGAAGCTTTCTTT; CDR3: CASIEGGNTEAFF
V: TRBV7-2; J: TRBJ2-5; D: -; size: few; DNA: TGTGCCAGCAGCTTAGGAGGACATCAAGAGACCCAGTACTTC; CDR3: CASSLGGHQETQYF
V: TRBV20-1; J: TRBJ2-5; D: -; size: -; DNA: TGCAGTGGACAGGGGAGGGGGATTGAGACCCAGTACTTC; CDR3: CSGQGRGIETQYF
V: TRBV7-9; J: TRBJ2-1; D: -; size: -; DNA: TGTGCCAGCAGCGGACCCCACAGGGAAGGAGAGCAGTTCTTC; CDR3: CASSGPHREGEQFF
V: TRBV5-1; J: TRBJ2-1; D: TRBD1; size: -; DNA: TGTGCCAGCAGTGGACAGGGCGGCAATGAGCAGTTCTTC; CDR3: CASSGQGGNEQFF
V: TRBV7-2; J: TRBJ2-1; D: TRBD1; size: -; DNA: TGTGCCAGCACTCGCGCCGGGACAGGGGTAAATGAGCAGTTCTTC; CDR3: CASTRAGTGVNEQFF
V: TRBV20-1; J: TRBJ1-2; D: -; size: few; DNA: TGCAGTGCTAGAGAATCGGGGGTAGCTAACTATGGCTACACCTTC; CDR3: CSARESGVANYGYTF
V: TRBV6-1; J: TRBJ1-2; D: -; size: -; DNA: TGTGCCAGCAGTGAGGTGCCAGGCTATGGCTACACCTTC; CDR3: CASSEVPGYGYTF
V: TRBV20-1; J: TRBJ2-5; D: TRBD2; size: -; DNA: TGCAGTGCTAGTCGGACTAGCGGGGGGGACGGGAATGAGCAGTACTTC; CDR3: CSASRTSGGDGNEQYF
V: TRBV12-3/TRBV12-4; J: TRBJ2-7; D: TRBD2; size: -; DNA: TGTGCCAGCAGAGCTAGCGGGTCGAGCTCCTACAAGCAGTACTTC; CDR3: CASRASGSSSYKQYF
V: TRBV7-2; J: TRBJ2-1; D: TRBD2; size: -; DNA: TGTGCCAGCAGCTTAATCCCTTTGCGGGGGGCTGGTCGGAATGAGCAGTTCTTC; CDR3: CASSLIPLRGAGRNEQFF
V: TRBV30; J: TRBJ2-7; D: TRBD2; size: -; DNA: TGTGCCTGGAGAGGGACTAGCAACGAGCAGTACTTC; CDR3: CAWRGTSNEQYF
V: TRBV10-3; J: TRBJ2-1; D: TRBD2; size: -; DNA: TGTGCCATCAGTGAGTTTGGGGGGCTAGCGGGGGCCAGAGATGAGCAGTTCTTC; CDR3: CAISEFGGLAGARDEQFF
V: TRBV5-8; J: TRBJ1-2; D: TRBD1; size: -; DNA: TGTGCCAGCAGCGTGGACAGGGCCCGCGGCTACACCTTC; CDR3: CASSVDRARGYTF
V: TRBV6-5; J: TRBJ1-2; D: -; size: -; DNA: TGTGCCAGCCGAGGGGCAGCTCCTAACTATGGCTACACCTTC; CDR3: CASRGAAPNYGYTF
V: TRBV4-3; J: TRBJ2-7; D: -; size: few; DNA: TGCGCCAGCAGCCAAGTAAAGGGATCTTACGAGCAGTACTTC; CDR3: CASSQVKGSYEQYF
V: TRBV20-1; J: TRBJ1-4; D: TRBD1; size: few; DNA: TGCAGTGCTCTCCCAGGGGGGAGTGAAAAACTGTTTTTT; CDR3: CSALPGGSEKLFF
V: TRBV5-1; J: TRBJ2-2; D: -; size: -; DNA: TGCGCCAGCAGCCCCGGAGGGGGTGCCAACACCGGGGAGCTGTTTTTT; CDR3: CASSPGGGANTGELFF
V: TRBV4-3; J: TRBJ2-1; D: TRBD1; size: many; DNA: TGTGCCAGCAGTCAGGACAGGACCTACAATGAGCAGTTCTTC; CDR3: CASSQDRTYNEQFF
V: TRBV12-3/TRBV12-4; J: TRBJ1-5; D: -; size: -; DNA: TGTGCCAGCAGTGTGGGATCCCCTCAGCCCCAGCATTTT; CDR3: CASSVGSPQPQHF
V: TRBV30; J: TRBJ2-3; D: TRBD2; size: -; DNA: TGTGCCTGGAGGAGACTAGCCGACACAGATACGCAGTATTTT; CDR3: CAWRRLADTDTQYF
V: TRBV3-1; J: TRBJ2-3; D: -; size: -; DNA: TGTGCCAGCAGCCATGGTTCTAGCACAGATACGCAGTATTTT; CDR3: CASSHGSSTDTQYF
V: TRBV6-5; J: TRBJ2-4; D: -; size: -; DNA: TGTGCCAGCAGTTTGAGGCAGGGGAAAAACATTCAGTACTTC; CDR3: CASSLRQGKNIQYF
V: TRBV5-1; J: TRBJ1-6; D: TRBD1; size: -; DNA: TGCGCCAGCAGCCCCATGAAAGTGACAGGGGGAAATAATTCACCCCTCCACTTT; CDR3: CASSPMKVTGGNNSPLHF
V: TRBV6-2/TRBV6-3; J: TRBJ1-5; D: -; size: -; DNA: TGTGCCAGCAAGGTTCACGACGTTTCCGAGGCCTATCAGCCCCAGCATTTT; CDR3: CASKVHDVSEAYQPQHF
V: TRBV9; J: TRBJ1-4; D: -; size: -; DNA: TGTGCCAGCAGCGTAGGCAGCCTTAATGAAAAACTGTTTTTT; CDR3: CASSVGSLNEKLFF
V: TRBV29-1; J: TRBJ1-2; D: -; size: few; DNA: TGCAGCGTTGAAGATCCCCGGGGGGCAAACTCTGGCTACACCTTC; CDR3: CSVEDPRGANSGYTF
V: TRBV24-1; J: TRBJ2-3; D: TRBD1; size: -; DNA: TGTGCCACCAGTGACCGTGCGCCCGACAGGGGTCTAGCCACAGATACGCAGTATTTT; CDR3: CATSDRAPDRGLATDTQYF